The clone carrying this T cell receptor beta chain is medium-sized by share. V was shortened by 4 bases and J by 1 base, with 13 bases between the two germline ends. The CDR3 covers 15 residues. Per the germline V gene, CDR1 is SGHNT and CDR2 is YENEEA. These data are taken from a study of sequential checkpoint blockade in melanoma. Across the study: Arm A got nivolumab then ipilimumab; arm B the reverse, 1:1. Matched biopsies came pretreatment and at week 13 for some 21 patients. Both treatment sequences were followed by maintenance nivolumab.

As for treatment: randomized to nivolumab then ipilimumab (arm A) or the reverse (arm B). Method: immunoSEQ multiplex PCR; TCRdb's copy keeps in-frame clones and lacks some. The sample shows 2,000 to 2,500 clones, about a sixth of them seen only once. The chain joins TRBV11-3 to TRBJ2-5; D might be TRBD1 or TRBD2, each matching 5 bases. Sample: tumor tissue (inferred from file names), taken from a patient given nivolumab and ipilimumab in sequence. The clonotype was recovered from a human donor with melanoma. CDR3 region: CASSSLGAPQETQYF. The CDR3, as DNA: TGTGCCAGCAGCTCCCTCGGGGCCCCCCAAGAGACCCAGTACTTC.